The rows below give T cell receptor beta chains drawn from one sample of a study of blood T cell repertoires in COVID-19. The table came from immunoSEQ multiplex PCR; TCRdb's copy has only in-frame clones and leaves some out. This sample has around 340,000 clones, with about four fifths found just once. Sequences were obtained from peripheral blood. The receptors derive from a man younger than 40 with active or convalescent COVID-19. Both conserved end residues are part of each CDR3. Fields, in order: D gene, J gene, clone size, V gene, CDR3 length, CDR3 DNA, CDR3 protein. D genes are given only for firm matches. The size entry is marked missing in some rows and otherwise reads once, few, many or a size class.

>-|TRBJ2-7|-|TRBV6-1|17
TGTGCCAGCAGTGAAGCTCCCGGGGAGCGATGGAGGTACGAGCAGTACTTC
CASSEAPGERWRYEQYF
>TRBD1|TRBJ2-7|once|TRBV2|14
TGTGCCAGCAGCCGGGACAGGGGGCAAGACGAGCAGTACTTC
CASSRDRGQDEQYF
>-|TRBJ1-6|-|TRBV6-5|14
TGTGCCAGCAGTTACGGGGTTGGAGGGTCACCCCTCCACTTT
CASSYGVGGSPLHF
>TRBD2|TRBJ2-1|-|TRBV29-1|15
TGCAGCGTTGAAGGTAGCGGGAGATACTACAATGAGCAGTTCTTC
CSVEGSGRYYNEQFF
>-|TRBJ1-4|-|TRBV6-5|15
TGTGCCAGCAGCAGCCCCAGGGGCTCACATGAAAAACTGTTTTTT
CASSSPRGSHEKLFF
>-|TRBJ2-3|-|TRBV3-1/TRBV3-2|16
TGTGCCAGCAGCCAACTACTTTGGGGGGGCACAGATACGCAGTATTTT
CASSQLLWGGTDTQYF
>-|TRBJ2-7|once|TRBV27|14
TGTGCCAGCAGTTTAAGTTCCGGGATCCACGAGCAGTACTTC
CASSLSSGIHEQYF
>TRBD1|TRBJ1-2|-|TRBV5-1|13
TGCGCCAGCAGTGCCGGACAGGGGCGCCACTACACCTTC
CASSAGQGRHYTF
>-|TRBJ2-7|few|TRBV11-2|12
TGTGCCAGCAGCACCTACCAGGGGTTAGGGCTCTTC
CASSTYQGLGLF
>TRBD1|TRBJ1-3|-|TRBV7-4|16
TGTGCCAGCAGCTCGCGGAACAGGGGGCTGGGAAACACCATATATTTT
CASSSRNRGLGNTIYF
>-|TRBJ1-1|-|TRBV5-8|17
TGTGCCAGCAGCTTGAGGAAACACCCTACTATGAACACTGAAGCTTTCTTT
CASSLRKHPTMNTEAFF
>-|TRBJ2-7|-|TRBV7-2|15
TGTGCCAGCAACTTAGACAGGCACCCGTCCAACGAGCAGTACTTC
CASNLDRHPSNEQYF
>-|TRBJ2-1|few|TRBV3-1/TRBV3-2|18
TGTGCCAGCAGCCAAAACCCCCAGGGGCTAGCGGTCAACAATGAGCAGTTCTTC
CASSQNPQGLAVNNEQFF
>-|TRBJ1-5|-|TRBV30|14
TGTGCCTGGAACGGAGGGAACAGCAATCAGCCCCAGCATTTT
CAWNGGNSNQPQHF
>-|TRBJ2-3|-|TRBV5-4|14
TGTGCCAGCAGCCGTAGCGATTTCACAGATACGCAGTATTTT
CASSRSDFTDTQYF
>-|TRBJ1-6|few|TRBV19|12
TGTGCCAGTAGTATAGCAAATTCACCCCTCCACTTT
CASSIANSPLHF
>-|TRBJ1-6|-|TRBV14|15
TGTGCCAGCAGCACACCGGAGGAGGCTAATTCACCCCTCCACTTT
CASSTPEEANSPLHF
>-|TRBJ1-2|-|TRBV5-4|13
TGTGCCAGCAGCTCCGGTCCTGTATTGAACTACACCTTC
CASSSGPVLNYTF
>-|TRBJ1-1|-|TRBV27|15
TGTGCCAGCAGTCCGATGGGACAACTAAACACTGAAGCTTTCTTT
CASSPMGQLNTEAFF
>-|TRBJ2-1|-|TRBV7-3|14
TGTGCCAGCAGCTTAAGCACACCCTACAATGAGCAGTTCTTC
CASSLSTPYNEQFF
>TRBD2|TRBJ2-2|-|TRBV6-2/TRBV6-3|16
TGTGCCAGCAGTCGGCGACTAGCGGGCAACACCGGGGAGCTGTTTTTT
CASSRRLAGNTGELFF
>TRBD1|TRBJ2-2|-|TRBV7-2|16
TGTGCCAGCAGCTTAGTTACAGGGGGAGATACCGGGGAGCTGTTTTTT
CASSLVTGGDTGELFF
>-|TRBJ2-7|-|TRBV3-1/TRBV3-2|15
TGTGCCAGCAGCCCGTGGATGTACGGCGACTCCGAGCAGTACTTC
CASSPWMYGDSEQYF
>TRBD1|TRBJ2-7|-|TRBV14|16
TGTGCCAGCAGCCAAGATATGGGACAGGGGGTCTACGAGCAGTACTTC
CASSQDMGQGVYEQYF
>-|TRBJ2-7|-|TRBV30|12
TGTGCCTGGAGCGCCAGCGGCTACGAGCAGTACTTC
CAWSASGYEQYF
>-|TRBJ2-2|-|TRBV7-2|15
TGTGCCAGCACCACCTCAGCGCGGGTAGGGGGGGAGCTGTTTTTT
CASTTSARVGGELFF
>TRBD1|TRBJ1-2|-|TRBV19|11
TGTGCCAGTGCAACAGGGGACGGCTACACCTTC
CASATGDGYTF
>-|TRBJ1-5|few|TRBV7-2|15
TGTGCCAGCAGCTTAGTGCAAGGGGAAGGGCAGCCCCAGCATTTT
CASSLVQGEGQPQHF
>-|TRBJ2-1|-|TRBV7-7|16
TGTGCCAGCAGCTTAGGGGCAGGGTCTTCCTACAATGAGCAGTTCTTC
CASSLGAGSSYNEQFF
>TRBD2|TRBJ2-2|-|TRBV6-6|14
TGTGCCAGCATTTCTAGCGGGAGTGCCGGGGAGCTGTTTTTT
CASISSGSAGELFF
>-|TRBJ2-1|-|TRBV7-6|17
TGTGCCAGCAGCTTAGGGGGCGGGGACCCCTCCTACAATGAGCAGTTCTTC
CASSLGGGDPSYNEQFF
>-|TRBJ1-1|-|TRBV6-2/TRBV6-3|14
TGTGCCAGCAGTTATTTGGAGGGGAGCACTGAAGCTTTCTTT
CASSYLEGSTEAFF
>-|TRBJ1-2|-|TRBV24-1|15
TGTGCCACCAGTGATTCCAGGGGAAGTCGCTATGGCTACACCTTC
CATSDSRGSRYGYTF
>-|TRBJ1-5|-|TRBV7-8|17
TGTGCCAGCAGCCCCCGACGGGGGGCGTTGGGCAATCAGCCCCAGCATTTT
CASSPRRGALGNQPQHF
>-|TRBJ2-3|-|TRBV5-5|16
TGTGCCAGCAGCTTAGGAGGGGGCGCTAGCACAGATACGCAGTATTTT
CASSLGGGASTDTQYF
>TRBD1|TRBJ2-7|-|TRBV30|15
TGTGCCTGGAGTAAAAGGCTGACAGGGGTCGACGAGCAGTACTTC
CAWSKRLTGVDEQYF
>TRBD1|TRBJ2-5|-|TRBV12-3/TRBV12-4|13
TGTGCCAGCAGTTCGGACAGGGCTGAGACCCAGTACTTC
CASSSDRAETQYF
>-|TRBJ2-7|-|TRBV19|12
TGTGCCAGTAGTGTTCCACGGTGCGAGCAGTACTTC
CASSVPRCEQYF
>-|TRBJ1-3|few|TRBV9|15
TGTGCCAGCAGCGCCAAGACAGGACCTGGAAACACCATATATTTT
CASSAKTGPGNTIYF
>-|TRBJ1-5|few|TRBV15|14
TGTGCCACCAGCAGAGATCCGGTCAATCAGCCCCAGCATTTT
CATSRDPVNQPQHF
>-|TRBJ2-7|-|TRBV7-8|15
TGTGCCAGCAGTCAACGACAGGTGAGGCCATACGAGCAGTACTTC
CASSQRQVRPYEQYF
>-|TRBJ2-5|-|TRBV7-3|13
TGTGCCAGCAGCTCGGGAACCGGGGGGACCCAGTACTTC
CASSSGTGGTQYF
>TRBD1|TRBJ1-2|-|TRBV6-5|15
TGTGCCAGCAGTTACTCTACAGGGGGCGTGTATGGCTACACCTTC
CASSYSTGGVYGYTF
>TRBD1|TRBJ1-1|-|TRBV6-4|13
TGTGCCAGCAGTGAGTGGACAGGGGGCAGAGCTTTCTTT
CASSEWTGGRAFF
>TRBD2|TRBJ2-7|-|TRBV24-1|15
TGTGCCACCAGTGCCGCGGGGGGAATCCCCTACGAGCAGTACTTC
CATSAAGGIPYEQYF
>-|TRBJ2-1|-|TRBV7-3|14
TGTGCCAGCAGGGGACCGGGACAAAACAATGAGCAGTTCTTC
CASRGPGQNNEQFF
>-|TRBJ1-2|-|TRBV5-5|15
TGTGCCAGCAGCTTGGCCGGCGGGCAGGGAGGCGGCTACACCTTC
CASSLAGGQGGGYTF
>TRBD2|TRBJ2-7|-|TRBV5-1|13
TGCGCCAGCAGCTTGCTAGCGGACTACGAGCAGTACTTC
CASSLLADYEQYF
>TRBD2|TRBJ2-1|-|TRBV28|16
TGTGCCGGGGGGACTAGCGGGAGGAGCTCCTACAATGAGCAGTTCTTC
CAGGTSGRSSYNEQFF
>-|TRBJ1-3|-|TRBV12-3/TRBV12-4|11
TGTGCCAGCAGTTCGGACAATAAAGAGAATTTT
CASSSDNKENF
>-|TRBJ2-1|-|TRBV5-1|12
TGCGCCAGCAGCCTAAGGGGCGCAGAGCAGTTCTTC
CASSLRGAEQFF
>-|TRBJ1-4|-|TRBV3-1/TRBV3-2|13
TGTGCCAGCAGCCAGGGAGAGGATGAAAAACTGTTTTTT
CASSQGEDEKLFF